The present entry profiles one T cell receptor (beta chain) with its context. Its specificity is unknown. A minimum of one pre-ART and two post-ART PBMC samples existed for each donor. CDR1 MNHNS and CDR2 SASEGT come from the germline V gene. Between the trimmed V and J ends, which lost 5 bases and 4 bases, there was a span of 12 bases. The CDR3 is made up of 13 amino acids. The data derive from a study of long-term antiretroviral therapy in people with HIV. Survey-level resolution applied to immunoSEQ assay v3.0. The data were produced by immunoSEQ multiplex PCR, yet TCRdb's version contains in-frame clones alone and is incomplete. Among about 20,000 clones listed, approximately 90% were seen once. General study findings and limits: Gathering of blood took place between about 2004 and 2018, possibly under older ART regimens. Neither ART adherence, viral resistance nor therapy changes were documented. All time points showed a repertoire dominated by clones expanded before ART.

The chain combines TRBV6-1 with TRBJ2-7, with D tentatively TRBD1 (5 bases). The source was unsorted PBMCs, collected nearly 4.5 years before starting antiretroviral therapy. The TCR was taken from a woman aged 30 to 39 with HIV. CDR3 DNA: TGTGCCAGCAGTCTACAGGTTGGGTACGAGCAGTACTTC. It codes for CASSLQVGYEQYF.